This T cell receptor (beta chain) stems from a study of Graves' ophthalmopathy and Graves' hyperthyroidism. Amplified TCR beta CDR3 regions were obtained using RNA transcripts as template. Following a first-round RT-PCR that used HTBI primers, a second-round multiplex PCR was carried out. TCRdb fed the multiplex PCR reads into MiXCR, producing one record per CDR3 protein. The repertoire has 200,000 to 250,000 distinct CDR3 sequences, roughly a fifth of them found once; the top ten carry roughly 45%. This clonotype came up many times. The junction differs from germline at one of its ends, possibly a read error. The CDR3 runs to 13 residues. Germline assignment: CDR1 MNHNS and CDR2 SASEGT.

This rearrangement joins TRBV6-1 to TRBJ2-7, with a tentative D call TRBD1 (6 bases). This sequence was found in a woman aged 50 to 60 with Graves' ophthalmopathy. The sample consisted of peripheral blood. The CDR3: CASREALGGEQYF. The CDR3 DNA is TGTGCCAGCAGAGAAGCCCTAGGGGGCGAGCAGTACTTC.